Listed below are T cell receptor beta chains from one sample, sequenced in a study of T cell responses to AZD1222 COVID-19 vaccine. Assay used: immunoSEQ multiplex PCR; TCRdb lists only in-frame clones, some missing. The data contain some 150,000 clones, 75% to 85% of them seen just once; the ten biggest clones take up approximately 8%. The source material was peripheral blood, sampled 28 days after the second dose of the MenACWY control vaccine. The receptors were gathered from an adult who received the MenACWY meningococcal vaccine as a control. Both conserved end residues are part of each CDR3. The order of the fields is J gene, clone size, D gene, V gene, CDR3 DNA, CDR3 protein. D genes are given only for firm matches. Size is stated for part of the rows, as once, few or many counts, or as a class when the clone is expanded.

>TRBJ1-1|-|-|TRBV30
TGTGCCTGGAGATTGGGAGATACTGAAGCTTTCTTT
CAWRLGDTEAFF
>TRBJ1-2|-|-|TRBV11-2
TGTGCCAGCAGCTTCCCTAGGGATGGCTACACCTTC
CASSFPRDGYTF
>TRBJ1-3|-|-|TRBV28
-
CASSFGPGGPTGNTIYF
>TRBJ2-1|-|TRBD2|TRBV18
TGTGCCAGCTCACTGCCGGGACTAGCAACCTACAATGAGCAGTTCTTC
CASSLPGLATYNEQFF
>TRBJ1-2|-|-|TRBV24-1
TGTGCCACCAGTGACAGTGACAGAGCCTATGGCTACACCTTC
CATSDSDRAYGYTF
>TRBJ2-1|-|TRBD1|TRBV7-2
TGTGCCAGCAGCCAACAGGGGGCTGGGTACAATGAGCAGTTCTTC
CASSQQGAGYNEQFF
>TRBJ1-4|-|TRBD1|TRBV5-1
TGCGCCAGCAGCCCTGGGACAGAAAATGAAAAACTGTTTTTT
CASSPGTENEKLFF
>TRBJ1-2|-|-|TRBV19
TGTGCCAGTACCGCAATCCGGGCCCCTCGAGGGTACTATGGCTACACCTTC
CASTAIRAPRGYYGYTF
>TRBJ2-7|-|-|TRBV5-1
TGCGCCAGCAGCTCGAGCTGGGGCTCCTACGAGCAGTACTTC
CASSSSWGSYEQYF
>TRBJ2-7|-|TRBD2|TRBV7-2
TGTGCCAGCAGCTCCTGGACTAGCTACGAGCAGTACTTC
CASSSWTSYEQYF
>TRBJ1-3|-|-|TRBV5-1
TGCGCCAGCAGCCGAGGGTTAGGCTCTGGAAACACCATATATTTT
CASSRGLGSGNTIYF
>TRBJ2-1|once|-|TRBV7-2
TGTGCCAGCAGCTACGACGTGTACAATGAGCAGTTCTTC
CASSYDVYNEQFF
>TRBJ2-3|once|TRBD1|TRBV5-1
TGCGCCAGCAGCTCGGGACAGGGCACAGATACGCAGTATTTT
CASSSGQGTDTQYF
>TRBJ2-5|-|-|TRBV5-4
TGTGCCAGCAGCTTGGGGGCGACCCAGTACTTC
CASSLGATQYF
>TRBJ1-1|-|TRBD1|TRBV10-2
TGCGCCAGCAGTAATATACAGGGGACTGAAGCTTTCTTT
CASSNIQGTEAFF
>TRBJ2-6|-|TRBD1|TRBV2
TGTGCCAGCAGTGGGACAGGCTCTGGGGCCAACGTCCTGACTTTC
CASSGTGSGANVLTF
>TRBJ2-3|-|-|TRBV4-2
TGTGCCAGCAGCCCCGACTCCAGTCATAAAGGTACGCAGTATTTT
CASSPDSSHKGTQYF
>TRBJ1-1|-|-|TRBV27
TGTGCCAGCATTCCCCGTAGGGGGGCGACTGAAGCTTTCTTT
CASIPRRGATEAFF
>TRBJ1-2|-|TRBD1|TRBV6-5
TGTGCCAGCAGCGACAGGGTCAGCTATGGCTACACCTTC
CASSDRVSYGYTF
>TRBJ2-2|-|TRBD1|TRBV5-1
TGCGCCAGCAGCTCGGGACAGGGTTTAGGGGAGCTGTTTTTT
CASSSGQGLGELFF
>TRBJ1-5|-|-|TRBV2
TGTGCCAGCTCCCTGAGGGCGGGGGGGGATCAGCCCCAGCATTTT
CASSLRAGGDQPQHF
>TRBJ1-5|-|-|TRBV10-3
TGTGCCATCAGTGAGTCGGGGGGACGCAGCAATCAGCCCCAGCATTTT
CAISESGGRSNQPQHF